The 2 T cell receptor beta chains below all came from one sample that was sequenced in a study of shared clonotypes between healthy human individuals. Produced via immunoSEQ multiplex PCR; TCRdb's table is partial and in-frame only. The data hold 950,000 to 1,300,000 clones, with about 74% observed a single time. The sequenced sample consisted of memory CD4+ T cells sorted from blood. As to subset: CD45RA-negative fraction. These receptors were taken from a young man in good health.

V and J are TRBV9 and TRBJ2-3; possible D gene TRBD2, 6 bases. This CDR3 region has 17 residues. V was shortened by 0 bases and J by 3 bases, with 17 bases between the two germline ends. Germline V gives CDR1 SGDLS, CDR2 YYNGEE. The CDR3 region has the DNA TGTGCCAGCAGCGTAGAGGTACTGACGACTAGAACAGATACGCAGTATTTT. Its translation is CASSVEVLTTRTDTQYF.

CDR3 sequence (DNA): TGCGCCAGCAGTTTCGGTGGAAATGAAAAACTGTTTTTT. Translating it yields CASSFGGNEKLFF. The chain couples TRBV10-2 to TRBJ1-4; D is undetermined. Trimming removed 5 bases at V and 5 bases at J, with 9 bases between. Per the germline V gene, CDR1 is WSHSY and CDR2 is SAAADI. CDR3 length: 13 residues.